This TCR beta chain was obtained from a study of identical twins. TCRdb re-derived calls from the 5' RACE reads in MiXCR, one entry per CDR3 protein. The sample records some 660,000 distinct CDR3 sequences, roughly 8% being singletons. The same sample was also used in a study of yellow fever vaccine responses in identical twins. That study adds: Twins' vaccine T cell response reportedly seemed partly convergent, partly personalized.

The sample consisted of PBMCs. The receptor comes from a woman aged 18-29 years in good health.

CDR3 protein: CASSVLSVGSSNQPQHF. CDR3 in DNA: TGTGCCAGCAGTGTACTGTCGGTGGGTAGTAGCAATCAGCCCCAGCATTTT. The chain employs TRBV2 and TRBJ1-5; D not resolved. The length of the CDR3 is 17 residues. CDR1 is SNHLY, CDR2 FYNNEI, per germline. The ends were cut back, 4 bases at V and 0 bases at J, with 16 bases in the middle.